Listed here are 13 T cell receptor beta chains from one sample, sequenced in a study of cytomegalovirus exposure and HLA in healthy donors. The PCR contained 60 Vbeta and 13 Jbeta primers. TCRdb keeps only in-frame clones here, not all; method: immunoSEQ multiplex PCR. The sample contains 150,000 to 200,000 clones, over 60% of which appear only once. The sequenced sample was PBMCs. The receptors shown here come from a woman in her thirties in good health and CMV-seronegative.

The gene calls are TRBV6-5 and TRBJ1-5; the D gene is possibly TRBD1 (5 bases). The V end lost 0 bases, the J end lost 9 bases, and 9 bases lay between the germline ends. The length of the CDR3 is 13 residues. Germline V CDR1 and CDR2: MNHEY, SVGAGI. The CDR3 reads CASSYSPGWPQHF. The DNA for the CDR3 is TGTGCCAGCAGTTACTCGCCAGGGTGGCCCCAGCATTTT.

V usage is TRBV5-1 and J usage is TRBJ2-7, with 8 bases identical to TRBD1. Trimming at V came to 4 bases and at J to 6 bases, leaving 9 bases not matched to a gene. The CDR3 runs to 14 residues. Germline V gene lookup returns CDR1 SGHRS and CDR2 YFSETQ. CDR3 in amino acids: CASSPIQGGCEQYF. The CDR3 nucleotides are TGCGCCAGCAGCCCCATACAGGGGGGCTGCGAGCAGTACTTC.

The chain links TRBV19 to TRBJ1-1; D perhaps matches TRBD1 (5 bases). Germline V gene sequence: CDR1 LNHDA, CDR2 SQIVND (reference sequence). Trimming stripped 5 bases from V and 6 bases from J, with 13 bases between. The CDR3 consists of 13 residues. Here the CDR3 DNA reads TGTGCCAGTAGTGTAAGCACGGGGGCTGAAGCTTTCTTT. Translated, it gives CASSVSTGAEAFF.

This chain connects TRBV7-6 to TRBJ2-7; unclear D gene. The CDR3 extends over 16 amino acids. The V gene lost 5 bases and the J gene lost 0 bases, with 17 bases spanning the gap. CDR1 and CDR2 from the germline V gene are SGHVS and FNYEAQ. CDR3 in DNA: TGTGCCAGCAGCCCGGGTCCAGCGCCAAGCTCCTACGAGCAGTACTTC. Its translation is CASSPGPAPSSYEQYF.

This clone was observed a handful of times. The rearrangement links TRBV2 to TRBJ1-3; 10 bases map to TRBD1. This CDR3 has 17 residues. J lost 4 bases, V lost 5 bases, and 11 bases had no gene match. Germline V lookup: CDR1 SNHLY, CDR2 FYNNEI. In nucleotides, the CDR3 is TGTGCCAGCAGTAGGAGCGGGACAGGGGACTTCGGAAACACCATATATTTT. Encoded protein: CASSRSGTGDFGNTIYF.

V and J are TRBV6-6 and TRBJ1-4; 10 positions agree with TRBD1. Trimming took 5 bases from V and 5 from J; bases not matched to a gene: 5. Germline loops: CDR1 MNHNY, CDR2 SVGAGI (reference sequence). The CDR3 length is 15 residues. Here the CDR3 DNA reads TGTGCCAGCAGTAACCCGGGACAGGGGAATGAAAAACTGTTTTTT. Translating it yields CASSNPGQGNEKLFF.

This CDR3 reads CASSQEQAGVTGELFF. In nucleotides, the CDR3 is TGTGCCAGCAGCCAAGAACAAGCGGGAGTCACCGGGGAGCTGTTTTTT. The gene calls are TRBV4-2 and TRBJ2-2; 8 nucleotides agree with TRBD2. The V gene's germline CDR1 is LGHNA and CDR2 YNFKEQ. Trimming removed 0 bases from V and 4 bases from J; junction bases left unmatched: 4. This CDR3 region has 16 residues.

This clone was counted a single time. The V and J genes are TRBV7-6 and TRBJ2-5; TRBD1 matches 7 bases. CDR1 is SGHVS, CDR2 FNYEAQ, per germline. The J segment lost 1 base and the V segment lost 4 bases, leaving 6 bases of the junction unmatched. The CDR3 has 15 amino acids. The CDR3 loop reads CASSYWAGGQETQYF. CDR3 DNA sequence: TGTGCCAGCAGCTACTGGGCAGGGGGCCAAGAGACCCAGTACTTC.

The V and J genes are TRBV15 and TRBJ1-5; D call uncertain. Germline V lookup: CDR1 LNHNV, CDR2 YYDKDF (reference sequence). Trimming took off 0 bases at V and 4 bases at J, with 7 bases between the two ends. There are 14 residues in the CDR3. CDR3 residues: CATSRDLGNQPQHF. Written as DNA, the CDR3 is TGTGCCACCAGCAGAGATCTCGGGAATCAGCCCCAGCATTTT.

V and J are TRBV4-2 and TRBJ2-1; weak D call: TRBD2 (5 bases). Per germline, CDR1 LGHNA and CDR2 YNFKEQ. Trimming left V 5 bases short and J 6 bases short, with 14 bases between. The CDR3 has 14 amino acids. The CDR3 sequence is CASSIGGEGNEQFF. In DNA, the CDR3 is TGTGCCAGCAGCATAGGAGGAGAGGGCAATGAGCAGTTCTTC.

The V and J genes are TRBV14 and TRBJ2-7; 10 bases are shared with TRBD2. The CDR3 length is 16 residues. V lost 4 bases to trimming and J lost 0 bases; unmatched junction nucleotides: 6. CDR1 and CDR2 from the germline V gene are SGHDN and FVKESK. CDR3 amino acids: CASSLWTSGDSYEQYF. The CDR3 DNA follows: TGTGCCAGCAGCCTCTGGACTAGCGGAGACTCCTACGAGCAGTACTTC.

The genes are TRBV7-2 and TRBJ2-7, with D hard to call. The CDR3 is 15 amino acids. Per germline, CDR1 SGHTA and CDR2 FQGNSA. V gave up 4 bases and J gave up 1 base, with 14 bases separating them. Here the CDR3 reads CASSYYHQGSYEQYF. CDR3 DNA: TGTGCCAGCAGCTACTACCACCAAGGATCCTACGAGCAGTACTTC.

The genes are TRBV7-6 and TRBJ1-4; D is unresolved. Trimming removed 4 bases at V and 3 bases at J, with 9 bases between. From germline, CDR1 is SGHVS and CDR2 FNYEAQ. CDR3 size: 14 residues. In DNA form, the CDR3 reads TGTGCCAGCAGCTCGACTCCTTCTAATGAAAAACTGTTTTTT. Translating gives CASSSTPSNEKLFF.